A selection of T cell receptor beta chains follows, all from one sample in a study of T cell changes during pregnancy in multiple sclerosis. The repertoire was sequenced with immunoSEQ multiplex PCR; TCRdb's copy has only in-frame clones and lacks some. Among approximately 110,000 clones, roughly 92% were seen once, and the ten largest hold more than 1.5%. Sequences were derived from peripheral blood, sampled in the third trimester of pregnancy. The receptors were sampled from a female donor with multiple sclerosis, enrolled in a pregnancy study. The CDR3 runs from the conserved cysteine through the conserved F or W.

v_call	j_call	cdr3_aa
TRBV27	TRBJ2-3	CASSQVGLAVTGGRDTQYF
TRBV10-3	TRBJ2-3	CAISSGLADTQYF
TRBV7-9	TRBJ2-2	CASSRDNKNTGELFF
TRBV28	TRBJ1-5	CASSLDRRNQPQHF
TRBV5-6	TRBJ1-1	CASSSGYGGTIEAFF
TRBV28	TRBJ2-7	CASSPGTSGNSYEQYF
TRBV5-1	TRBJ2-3	CASSLEGLAGVRTDTQYF
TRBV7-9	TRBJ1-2	CASTQGEGYGYTF
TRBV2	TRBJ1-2	CASSPIRGEDGYTF
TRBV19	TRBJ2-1	CASSTRTSGNNEQFF
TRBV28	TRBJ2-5	CASTQQGKTQYF
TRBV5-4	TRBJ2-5	CASSLDGGGQETQYF
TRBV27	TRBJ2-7	CASSLPTGGSYEQYF
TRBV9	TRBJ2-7	CASSVGDSYEQYF
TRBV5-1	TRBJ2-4	CASSQQRGAKNIQYF
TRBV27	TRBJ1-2	CASSRARDNYGYTF
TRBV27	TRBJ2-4	CASSPHIGQGPKNIQYF
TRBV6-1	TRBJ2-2	CASSSRQGGTGELFF
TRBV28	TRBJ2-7	CASRDLAGGPFHEQYF
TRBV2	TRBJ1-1	CASSEAGLAFF
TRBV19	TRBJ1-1	CASVGGGHHEAFF
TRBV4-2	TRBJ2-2	CASSHGESSGRLNTGELFF
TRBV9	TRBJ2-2	CASSPWVGVNTGELFF
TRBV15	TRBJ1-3	CATSSRLAEGNTIYF
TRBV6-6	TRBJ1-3	CASSYSIGQGGNTIYF
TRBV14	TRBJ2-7	CASSRRGIYEQYF
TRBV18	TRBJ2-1	CASSPLGTGTHNEQFF
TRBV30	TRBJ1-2	CAGSQGGGGEGYTF
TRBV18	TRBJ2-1	CASSPQTGSYNEQFF
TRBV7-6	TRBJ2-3	CASSPQGSTDTQYF
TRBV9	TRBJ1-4	CASSVSGSLATNEKLFF
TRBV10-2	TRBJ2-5	CASRGPSGGPGETQYF
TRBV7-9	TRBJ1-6	CASSLTGNNSPLHF
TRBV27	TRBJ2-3	CASSPPGLTQYF
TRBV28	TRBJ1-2	CASFRLPGYGYTF
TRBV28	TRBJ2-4	CASSLGQRAKNIQYF
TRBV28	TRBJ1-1	CASTRDRDTEAFF
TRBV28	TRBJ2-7	CASSLGEGPDRQF
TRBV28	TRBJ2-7	CASSSPSFPYEQYF
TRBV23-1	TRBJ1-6	CASPLAIKGSPLHF
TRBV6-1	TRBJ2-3	CASRFSGRDTQYF
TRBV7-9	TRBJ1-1	CASSLYREYYWNTEAFF
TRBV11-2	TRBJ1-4	CASSPAGVELFF
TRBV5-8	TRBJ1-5	CASSSLRWTGASYSNQPQHF
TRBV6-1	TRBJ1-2	CASSEARRLYGYTF
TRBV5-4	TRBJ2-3	CALGAPGTDTQYF
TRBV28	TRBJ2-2	CASSHTGLAEYTGELFF
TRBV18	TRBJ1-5	CASSPMGSYRAETDQPQHF
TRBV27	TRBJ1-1	CASSFGQSPWTEAFF
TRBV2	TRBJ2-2	CASRPGTGELFF
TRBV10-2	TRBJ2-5	CASRETQGDQETQYF
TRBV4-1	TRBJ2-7	CASSTTVSYEQYF
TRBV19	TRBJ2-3	CASSIGGGITDTQYF
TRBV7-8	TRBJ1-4	CASSPQPPLPNEKLFF
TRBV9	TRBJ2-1	CASSVVGTGPYNEQFF
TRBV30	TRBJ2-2	CAWSVGGSRTGELFF
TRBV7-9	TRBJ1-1	CASRPTRQDTEAFF
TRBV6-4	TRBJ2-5	CASSRDGGRQETQYF
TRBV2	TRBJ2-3	CASSESPSPDGDTQYF